Described below is a single TCR beta chain sequence and its context. The table came from immunoSEQ multiplex PCR; TCRdb's copy has only in-frame clones and leaves some out. Among roughly 300,000 clones listed, about 87% were seen once. This sample is drawn from a study of blood T cell repertoires in COVID-19. Study overall: COVID-19 samples collected from the United States, Italy and Spain covered acute and convalescent phases. T cells, B-cell-depleted T cells, or PBMCs supplied cDNA or gDNA.

V lost 5 bases and J lost 5; bases outside the gene matches: 9. This CDR3 is 16 amino acids long. CDR1 is MDHEN and CDR2 is SYDVKM in the germline V gene. Donors in Cohort 3 counted as recovered after two negative PCRs, clearance, or symptom resolution. Sample: PBMCs or T cells enriched from blood (not recorded which). The V gene is TRBV28, the J gene TRBJ2-3; TRBD1 matches at 11 bases. The receptor comes from a woman in her 30s who had recovered from COVID-19. The CDR3 sequence is CASSPLGTGGVDTQYF. CDR3 DNA sequence: TGTGCCAGCAGTCCGCTAGGGACAGGGGGGGTAGATACGCAGTATTTT. Complete variable domain (other parts from reference TRBV28 and TRBJ2-3): DVKVTQSSRYLVKRTGEKVFLECVQDMDHENMFWYRQDPGLGLRLIYFSYDVKMKEKGDIPEGYSVSREKKERFSLILESASTNQTSMYLCASSPLGTGGVDTQYFGPGTRLTVL.